The present entry profiles one T cell receptor beta chain with its context. What it binds is not known. This entry belongs to a study of cytomegalovirus exposure and HLA in healthy donors. Study summary: There were some 410 genotyped donors. Of these, roughly 80% fell in the genetic ancestry cluster associated with self-reported Caucasian donors. Study observations and caveats: Most likely, a cluster of highly shared sequence variants arose as a sequencing artifact.

PCR used 60 Vbeta primers and 13 Jbeta primers. Clones were read by immunoSEQ multiplex PCR, and TCRdb kept only the in-frame ones, dropping some. Of roughly 100,000 clones in the sample, 60% to 80% were seen once. The CDR3 runs to 14 residues. With 6 bases clipped from V and 1 base from J, the junction kept 5 bases outside the gene matches. Per germline, CDR1 SGHNT and CDR2 YYREEE (reference sequence). The sequenced material came from PBMCs. The V gene is TRBV5-4, the J gene TRBJ1-1; 8 bases are a match to TRBD1. This sequence was found in a woman aged 45-65 years in good health and CMV-seropositive. In nucleotides, the CDR3 is TGTGCCAGCAAGTACGGGACAGGGAACACTGAAGCTTTCTTT. Translation gives CASKYGTGNTEAFF.